The 22 T cell receptor beta chains in this list originate from one sample, sequenced in a study of CD8 T cell repertoires and HIV-1 epitope variants. Their target antigens are unknown. Profiling relied on immunoSEQ multiplex PCR, and the TCRdb table lists in-frame clones only, not all of them. The repertoire holds about 5,300 clones, with about 60% as singletons. Source material: cultured CD8+ T cells derived from PBMCs. These receptors originate from a male donor with HIV.

There are a few counts of this clone. The gene calls are TRBV6-5 and TRBJ2-7, with 7 bases aligning to TRBD2. V lost 5 bases to trimming and J lost 6 bases; unmatched junction nucleotides: 4. Germline-derived CDR1 and CDR2 are MNHEY and SVGAGI. CDR3 length: 12 amino acids. The CDR3 bases are TGTGCCAGCAGTGCGGGGACTATCGAGCAGTACTTC. It yields the protein CASSAGTIEQYF.

This clone was counted a few times. The chain has TRBV28 and TRBJ2-2; D call uncertain. The CDR3 has 11 amino acids. Trimming stripped 1 base from V and 6 bases from J, with 0 bases between. Germline V lookup: CDR1 MDHEN, CDR2 SYDVKM. DNA for the CDR3: TGTGCCAGCAGTTTATCCGGGGAGCTGTTTTTT. Its protein is CASSLSGELFF.

This rearrangement joins TRBV25-1 to TRBJ1-1; no reliable D call. CDR1 MGHDK and CDR2 SYGVNS come from the germline V gene. Trimming pared 3 bases from V and 3 bases from J, leaving 14 bases between. This CDR3 has 15 residues. CDR3 sequence: CASSDGPQIYTEAFF. Written as DNA, the CDR3 is TGTGCCAGCAGTGACGGTCCCCAGATTTACACTGAAGCTTTCTTT.

J is TRBJ2-7 and V is TRBV27; D gene uncertain. CDR3 length: 13 residues. Per the germline V gene, CDR1 is MNHEY and CDR2 is SMNVEV (reference sequence). The ends were cut back, 6 bases at V and 0 bases at J, with 9 bases in the middle. The CDR3 bases are TGTGCCAGCAGGAACTGGGACTCCTACGAGCAGTACTTC. As protein: CASRNWDSYEQYF.

The chain has TRBV11-3 and TRBJ2-3, with D possibly being TRBD1 (6 bases). The V gene's germline CDR1 is SGHNT and CDR2 YENEEA. The ends were cut back, 1 base at V and 1 base at J, with 12 bases in the middle. The CDR3 extends over 16 amino acids. CDR3 DNA: TGTGCCAGCAGCTTAGGCGCCGGGACACGCACAGATACGCAGTATTTT. Its translation: CASSLGAGTRTDTQYF.

The CDR3 protein is CASSLRAGEQYF. CDR3 in DNA: TGTGCCAGCAGCTTACGAGCGGGCGAGCAGTACTTC. The chain links TRBV7-3 to TRBJ2-7; D might be TRBD2 (6 bases). The germline V gene has CDR1 SGHTA and CDR2 FQGTGA. V was shortened by 2 bases and J by 6 bases, with 8 bases between the two germline ends. This CDR3 comprises 12 residues. The full variable domain, with the rest looked up from reference TRBV7-3 and TRBJ2-7, is GAGVSQTPSNKVTEKGKYVELRCDPISGHTALYWYRQSLGQGPEFLIYFQGTGAADDSGLPNDRFFAVRPEGSVSTLKIQRTERGDSAVYLCASSLRAGEQYFGPGTRLTVT.

The chain employs TRBV9 and TRBJ2-1; 11 bases are a match to TRBD2. Unmatched junction bases numbered 15, after V lost 1 base and J lost 0 bases. The germline V gene encodes CDR1 SGDLS and CDR2 YYNGEE. This CDR3 comprises 21 residues. CDR3 nucleotide sequence: TGTGCCAGCAGCGTACCTTTAGGGGCTAGCGGGGGGCCGAGCTCCTACAATGAGCAGTTCTTC. Translating it yields CASSVPLGASGGPSSYNEQFF.

This rearrangement joins TRBV12-5 to TRBJ1-5; D not certain. The CDR3 runs 12 residues. Looked up from germline, CDR1 is LGHNT and CDR2 is FRNRAP. V dropped 6 bases and J dropped 3 bases, with 6 bases sitting between them. This CDR3 reads CASGSTNQPQHF. The CDR3 DNA reads TGTGCTAGTGGCTCCACCAATCAGCCCCAGCATTTT.

This clone was recorded a few times. The chain is built from TRBV5-6 and TRBJ1-2; 11 bases fit TRBD1. The germline gives CDR1 SGHDT, CDR2 YYEEEE. The CDR3 is 15 residues long. The V segment lost 4 bases and the J segment 3 bases; nucleotides outside the gene matches: 5. The CDR3 nucleotides read TGTGCCAGCAGCCCGGGACAGGGGGTCGACTATGGCTACACCTTC. Protein sequence: CASSPGQGVDYGYTF.

J is TRBJ2-7 and V is TRBV6-1; D possibly matches TRBD1 or TRBD2 (5 bases each). The CDR3 consists of 14 residues. Germline V gene data show CDR1 as MNHNS and CDR2 as SASEGT. Deletions cut 8 bases from V and 2 bases from J, with 16 bases between. The CDR3 sequence: CASVDGDGPYEQYF. CDR3 sequence (DNA): TGTGCCAGCGTCGACGGGGACGGACCCTACGAGCAGTACTTC.

This clone was recorded a few times. This chain joins TRBV7-8 and TRBJ2-7, with D possibly called TRBD1 or TRBD2 (5 bases each). The CDR3 length is 13 residues. CDR1 is SGHVS and CDR2 is FQNEAQ in the germline V gene. Trimming took 1 base from V and 5 from J, leaving 9 bases between them. Written as DNA, the CDR3 is TGTGCCAGCAGCTTAGGGGGGTTCGACGAGCAGTACTTC. As protein: CASSLGGFDEQYF.

The chain joins TRBV4-2 to TRBJ2-3; D ambiguous. CDR3 length: 17 amino acids. Germline values: CDR1 LGHNA, CDR2 YNFKEQ. V lost 0 bases, J lost 0 bases, and 13 bases lay in between. The CDR3 DNA sequence: TGTGCCAGCAGCCAAGAAACTACGGAATATAGCACAGATACGCAGTATTTT. It encodes CASSQETTEYSTDTQYF.

By share of the sample, this clone is medium-sized. The chain combines TRBV4-2 with TRBJ2-7; 7 nucleotides match TRBD2. The CDR3 totals 12 residues. The germline CDR1 and CDR2 sequences are LGHNA and YNFKEQ. Germline trimming cut 1 base from V and 6 bases from J; bases unmatched to any gene: 0. For the CDR3, the DNA is TGTGCCAGCAGCCAAGCGGGGGGCGAGCAGTACTTC. It encodes CASSQAGGEQYF.

This clone came up once. The CDR3 DNA sequence: TGTGCCAGCAGCTTAACGCAGGCCACCTACGAGCAGTACTTC. This gives the protein CASSLTQATYEQYF. The chain couples TRBV13 to TRBJ2-7; D unresolved. CDR3 length: 14 residues. CDR1 and CDR2 (germline): PRHDT, FYEKMQ (reference sequence). Trimming shortened V by 2 bases and J by 2 bases, and 10 bases separated the two germline ends. The full variable domain, its missing parts supplied by reference TRBV13 and TRBJ2-7, is AAGVIQSPRHLIKEKRETATLKCYPIPRHDTVYWYQQGPGQDPQFLISFYEKMQSDKGSIPDRFSAQQFSDYHSELNMSSLELGDSALYFCASSLTQATYEQYFGPGTRLTVT.

This clone occurred a few times. V and J are TRBV5-1 and TRBJ2-2; 7 positions match TRBD1. The CDR3 runs to 14 residues. The V and J ends lost 2 bases and 4 bases, in that order; junction bases with no gene match: 2. The germline CDR1 and CDR2 sequences are SGHRS and YFSETQ. CDR3 DNA sequence: TGCGCCAGCAGCTTTTCAGGGGGCACCGGGGAGCTGTTTTTT. This translates into CASSFSGGTGELFF.

The genes are TRBV30 and TRBJ2-7; unclear D gene. Trimming cost V 4 bases and J 10 bases, with 26 bases left between them. Looked up from germline, CDR1 is GTSNPN and CDR2 is SVGIG (reference sequence). This CDR3 has 15 residues. The CDR3 DNA reads TGTGCCTGGACCCCCCTGACCGGATCAGGATTCAACCAGTACTTC. Residues: CAWTPLTGSGFNQYF. The whole variable domain, remainder taken from reference TRBV30 and TRBJ2-7, is SQTIHQWPATLVQPVGSPLSLECTVEGTSNPNLYWYRQAAGRGLQLLFYSVGIGQISSEVPQNLSASRPQDRQFILSSKKLLLSDSGFYLCAWTPLTGSGFNQYFGPGTRLTVT.

This sequence joins TRBV6-5 and TRBJ1-1; 7 nucleotides agree with TRBD1. Germline CDR1 and CDR2: MNHEY and SVGAGI. Unmatched junction bases numbered 3, after V lost 5 bases and J lost 0 bases. CDR3 length: 14 amino acids. The CDR3 region has the DNA TGTGCCAGCAGTGGGACAGTTTTGAACACTGAAGCTTTCTTT. As protein: CASSGTVLNTEAFF.

The DNA of the CDR3 is TGTGCCAGCAGCCAATCGACAGGGGGCGGCTATGAAGCTTTCTTT. Amino acids: CASSQSTGGGYEAFF. The chain employs TRBV7-9 and TRBJ1-1; 10 nucleotides match TRBD1. Trimming cost V 5 bases and J 7 bases; bases outside gene matches: 10. The CDR3 covers 15 residues. The V gene's germline CDR1 is SEHNR and CDR2 FQNEAQ (reference sequence).

Here the CDR3 reads CSAETGTADYGYTF. The CDR3 nucleotides read TGCAGCGCTGAGACCGGGACGGCCGACTATGGCTACACCTTC. The chain recombines TRBV29-1 with TRBJ1-2; weak D call: TRBD1 (5 bases). Deletions cut 7 bases from V and 3 bases from J, with 18 bases between. This CDR3 has 14 amino acids. Germline-derived CDR1 and CDR2 are SQVTM and ANQGSEA.

This chain links TRBV9 with TRBJ2-5, with D perhaps matching TRBD2 (5 bases). The CDR3 is 15 amino acids. Germline V gene sequence: CDR1 SGDLS, CDR2 YYNGEE. The V end lost 4 bases, the J end lost 2 bases, and 15 bases lay between the germline ends. As DNA, the CDR3 is TGTGCCAGCAGCTCCGCCGGGATAGATCAAGAGACCCAGTACTTC. Translation gives CASSSAGIDQETQYF.

V usage is TRBV6-6 and J usage is TRBJ1-1, with D hard to call. CDR1 is MNHNY, CDR2 SVGAGI, per germline (reference sequence). The V end was cut by 0 bases, the J end by 6 bases, with 5 bases between. This CDR3 comprises 12 residues. Here the CDR3 reads CASSYSKSEAFF. CDR3 nucleotides: TGTGCCAGCAGTTACTCGAAGTCTGAAGCTTTCTTT.

This clone was seen a few times. The V gene is TRBV27, the J gene TRBJ2-1; TRBD2 is a possible D gene (6 bases). CDR3 length: 12 residues. The germline V and J ends were trimmed by 5 bases and 11 bases, with 13 bases remaining between them. CDR1 is MNHEY and CDR2 is SMNVEV in the germline V gene (reference sequence). The CDR3 loop is CASSPRDFQQFF. The CDR3 DNA follows: TGTGCCAGCAGTCCCCGGGACTTTCAGCAGTTCTTC.